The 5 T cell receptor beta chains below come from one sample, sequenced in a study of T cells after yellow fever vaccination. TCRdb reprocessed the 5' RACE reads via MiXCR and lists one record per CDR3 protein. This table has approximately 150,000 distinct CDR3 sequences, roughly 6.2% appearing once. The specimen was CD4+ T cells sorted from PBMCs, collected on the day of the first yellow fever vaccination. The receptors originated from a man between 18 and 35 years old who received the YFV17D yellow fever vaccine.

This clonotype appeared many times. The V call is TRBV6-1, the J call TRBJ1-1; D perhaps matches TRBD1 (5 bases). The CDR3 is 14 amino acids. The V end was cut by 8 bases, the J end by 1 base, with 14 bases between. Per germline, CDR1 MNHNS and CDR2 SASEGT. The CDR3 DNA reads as TGTGCCAGCGGGAGTGAGCAGGGGAACACTGAAGCTTTCTTT. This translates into CASGSEQGNTEAFF.

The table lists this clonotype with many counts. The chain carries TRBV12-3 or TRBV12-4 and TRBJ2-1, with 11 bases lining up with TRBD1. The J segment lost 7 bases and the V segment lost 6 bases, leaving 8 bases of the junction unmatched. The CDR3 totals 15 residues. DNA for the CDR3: TGTGCCAGCAGCGAAGGACAGGGGGCGAGGAATGAGCAGTTCTTC. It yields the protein CASSEGQGARNEQFF.

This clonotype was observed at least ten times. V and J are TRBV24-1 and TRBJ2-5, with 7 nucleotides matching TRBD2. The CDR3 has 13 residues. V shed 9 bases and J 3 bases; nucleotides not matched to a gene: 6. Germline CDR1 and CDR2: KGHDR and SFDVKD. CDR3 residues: CATSLGGKETQYF. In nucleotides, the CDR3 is TGTGCCACCTCCTTGGGAGGGAAAGAGACCCAGTACTTC.

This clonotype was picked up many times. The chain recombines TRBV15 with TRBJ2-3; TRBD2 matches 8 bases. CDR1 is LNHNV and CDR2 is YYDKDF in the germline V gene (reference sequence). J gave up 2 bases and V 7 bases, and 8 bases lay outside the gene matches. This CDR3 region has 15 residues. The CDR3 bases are TGTGCCACCAAGGGGGTAGCGGGGCCCACAGATACGCAGTATTTT. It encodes CATKGVAGPTDTQYF. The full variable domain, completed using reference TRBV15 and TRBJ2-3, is DAMVIQNPRYQVTQFGKPVTLSCSQTLNHNVMYWYQQKSSQAPKLLFHYYDKDFNNEADTPDNFQSRRPNTSFCFLDIRSPGLGDTAMYLCATKGVAGPTDTQYFGPGTRLTVL.

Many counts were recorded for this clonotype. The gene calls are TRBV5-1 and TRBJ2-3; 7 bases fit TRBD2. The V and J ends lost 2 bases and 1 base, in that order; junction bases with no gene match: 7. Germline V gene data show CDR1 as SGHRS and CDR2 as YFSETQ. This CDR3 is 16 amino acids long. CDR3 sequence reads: CASSFLSGGGTDTQYF. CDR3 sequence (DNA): TGCGCCAGCAGCTTTCTTTCGGGGGGTGGCACAGATACGCAGTATTTT.